This TCR beta chain was captured by sequencing in a study of graft-versus-host responses after intestinal transplantation. Assay used: immunoSEQ multiplex PCR; TCRdb lists only in-frame clones, some missing. The sample carries fewer than 20,000 clones, 30% to 35% recorded once. The V end was cut by 2 bases, the J end by 3 bases, with 8 bases between. Per germline, CDR1 MNHEY and CDR2 SVGAGI. The CDR3 runs to 13 residues. This specimen consisted of alloreactive CD4+ T cells from a mixed lymphocyte reaction culture, obtained before intestinal transplant. Subset specified: CFSE-low proliferating T cells sorted from approximately 6-day pre-transplant mixed lymphocyte reaction (GvH or HvG direction). This chain links TRBV6-5 with TRBJ2-7; D perhaps matches TRBD1 (5 bases). This sequence originates from a human patient who received an intestinal transplant. CDR3: CASSYRGDYEQYF. In DNA form, the CDR3 reads TGTGCCAGCAGTTACAGGGGTGACTACGAGCAGTACTTC.